This T cell receptor (beta chain) originates from a study of cytomegalovirus exposure and HLA in healthy donors. Trimming shortened V by 3 bases and J by 2 bases, and 9 bases separated the two germline ends. The CDR3 sequence is 13 residues long. CDR1 and CDR2 (germline): SGHNT, YYREEE (reference sequence). PCR used 60 Vbeta primers and 13 Jbeta primers. The protocol was immunoSEQ multiplex PCR, while the TCRdb copy is restricted to in-frame clones and leaves out a portion. This sample has over 150,000 clones, with 70% to 80% found just once. The sequenced sample consisted of PBMCs. The chain employs TRBV5-4 and TRBJ2-7; D may be TRBD2 (5 bases). This clonotype was obtained from a woman aged 45-59 years in good health and CMV-seronegative. DNA of the CDR3: TGTGCCAGCAGCTCCGGACTTACCTACGAGCAGTACTTC. This gives the protein CASSSGLTYEQYF.